The clone carrying this T cell receptor (beta chain) was counted ten times or more. Its antigen is as yet unknown. These data are taken from a study of T cell repertoires in cytomegalovirus infection. Study context: The study used recently identified HLA-C-restricted and well-studied HLA-B-restricted CMV epitopes. Based on public TCR beta signatures, there were indications of CMV infection and of a matching HLA type. Findings of the study overall: Public TCR beta family frequency separated CMV-and-HLA carriers, including in an independent cohort. It was HLA-C-restricted CMV-specific TCR beta clonotypes that dominated the response ex vivo.

CDR1 ENHRY and CDR2 SYGVKD come from the germline V gene. V was clipped by 8 bases and J by 0 bases, with 8 bases between them. This CDR3 is 13 amino acids long. TCRdb reprocessed the reads via MiXCR and lists one record per CDR3 protein. Among about 480,000 distinct CDR3 sequences, 33% were seen once, and the ten largest hold roughly a sixth. The source material was cultured PBMCs, sampled from culture after CMV antigen stimulation. The V call is TRBV10-3, the J call TRBJ1-3; a weak D match, TRBD1 (5 bases). The receptor was isolated from a human donor in good health (CMV status not recorded). Some clones in this sample may be carry-over from other donors' samples. The CDR3 DNA reads TGTGCCATCGAGGGGAGCTCTGGAAACACCATATATTTT. This gives the protein CAIEGSSGNTIYF.